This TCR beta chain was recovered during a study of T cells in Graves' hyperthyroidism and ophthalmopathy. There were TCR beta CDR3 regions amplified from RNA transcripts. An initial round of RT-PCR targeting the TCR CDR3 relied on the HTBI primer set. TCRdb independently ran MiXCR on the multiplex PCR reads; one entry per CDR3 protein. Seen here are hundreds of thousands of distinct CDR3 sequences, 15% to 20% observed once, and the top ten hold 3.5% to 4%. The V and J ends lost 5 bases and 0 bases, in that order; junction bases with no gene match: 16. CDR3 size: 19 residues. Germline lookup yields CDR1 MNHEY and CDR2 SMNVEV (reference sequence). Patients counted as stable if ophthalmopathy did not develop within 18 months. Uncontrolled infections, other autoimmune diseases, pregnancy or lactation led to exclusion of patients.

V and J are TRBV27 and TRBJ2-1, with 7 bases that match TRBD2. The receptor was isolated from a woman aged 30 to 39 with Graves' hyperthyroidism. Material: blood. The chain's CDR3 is CASSEAGGVGRISYNEQFF. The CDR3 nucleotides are TGTGCCAGCAGTGAAGCTGGGGGGGTCGGGAGGATCTCCTACAATGAGCAGTTCTTC.